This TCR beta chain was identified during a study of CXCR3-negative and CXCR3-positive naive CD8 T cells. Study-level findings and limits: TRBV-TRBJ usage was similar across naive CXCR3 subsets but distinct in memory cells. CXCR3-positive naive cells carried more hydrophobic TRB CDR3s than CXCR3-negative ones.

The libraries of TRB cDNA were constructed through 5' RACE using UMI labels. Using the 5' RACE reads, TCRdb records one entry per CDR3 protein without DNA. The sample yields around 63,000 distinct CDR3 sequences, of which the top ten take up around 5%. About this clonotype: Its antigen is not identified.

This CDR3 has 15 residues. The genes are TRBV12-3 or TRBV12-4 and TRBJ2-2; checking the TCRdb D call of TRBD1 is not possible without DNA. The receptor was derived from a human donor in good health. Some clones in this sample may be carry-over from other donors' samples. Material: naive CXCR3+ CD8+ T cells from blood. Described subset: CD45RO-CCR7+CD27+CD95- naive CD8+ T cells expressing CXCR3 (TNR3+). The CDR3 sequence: CASSPDRGTAGELFF.